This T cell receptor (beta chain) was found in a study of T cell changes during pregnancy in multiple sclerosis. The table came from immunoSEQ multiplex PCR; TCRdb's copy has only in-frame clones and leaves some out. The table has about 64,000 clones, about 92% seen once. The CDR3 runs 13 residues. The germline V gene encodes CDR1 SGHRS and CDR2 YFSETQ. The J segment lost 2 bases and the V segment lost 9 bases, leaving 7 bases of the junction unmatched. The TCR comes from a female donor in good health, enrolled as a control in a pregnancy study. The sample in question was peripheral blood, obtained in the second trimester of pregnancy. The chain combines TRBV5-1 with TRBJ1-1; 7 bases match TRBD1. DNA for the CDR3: TGCGCCACTTCGACAGGGATAAACACTGAAGCTTTCTTT. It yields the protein CATSTGINTEAFF.